Shown below are 2 T cell receptor beta chains from a single sample sequenced in a study of response to subunit inactivated influenza vaccine. TCRdb re-derived calls from the RT-PCR reads in MiXCR, one entry per CDR3 protein. The sample has roughly 700,000 distinct CDR3 sequences; about 15% are singletons. The source was PBMCs from blood, collected 11 to 12 days after vaccination. These receptors all come from a man aged 50 to 60 who received an inactivated influenza vaccine.

This clonotype was counted ten times or more. V usage is TRBV6-2 or TRBV6-3 and J usage is TRBJ2-7, with 7 bases matching TRBD1. CDR1 and CDR2 from the germline V gene are MNHEY and SVGEGT. The CDR3 extends over 15 amino acids. With 0 bases clipped from V and 7 bases from J, the junction kept 9 bases outside the gene matches. This CDR3 is CASSYSETGSSEQYF. The DNA of the CDR3 is TGTGCCAGCAGTTACTCCGAGACAGGGTCATCGGAGCAGTACTTC.

The chain combines TRBV20-1 with TRBJ2-7; TRBD2 is a possible D gene (6 bases). V lost 5 bases and J 2 bases, leaving 13 bases between the germline ends. This CDR3 region has 13 residues. CDR1 is DFQATT, CDR2 SNEGSKA, per germline (reference sequence). Written as DNA, the CDR3 is TGCAGTGCTCGGACGGGAGCTGCCTACGAGCAGTACTTC. Its protein product is CSARTGAAYEQYF.